The T cell receptor (beta chain) described here comes from a study of blood T cell repertoires in COVID-19. The CDR3 contains 18 residues. V shed 0 bases and J 3 bases; nucleotides not matched to a gene: 10. CDR1 is SGHAT and CDR2 is FQNNGV in the germline V gene. Here immunoSEQ multiplex PCR was the method, and the copy in TCRdb shows in-frame clones only, minus some. The data show 340,000 or so clones, 70% to 90% seen once. V gene TRBV11-2 combines with J gene TRBJ2-2; 7 bases are a match to TRBD1. Source material: PBMCs or T cells enriched from blood (not recorded which). The receptor's source is a woman aged 40 to 49 with acute COVID-19. CDR3 amino acids: CASSLDLVQGSDTGELFF. CDR3 nucleotides: TGTGCCAGCAGCTTAGATCTAGTACAGGGGAGCGACACCGGGGAGCTGTTTTTT.